A single sample is the source of the 32 T cell receptor beta chains below, sequenced in a study of human T cells and chemical hapten exposure. Regarding time point: patch test 2, 6 weeks after DPC sensitization. Treatment in this sample: therapeutic diphenylcyclopropenone sensitization with weekly scalp DPC. TCRdb analysed the RACE reads with MiXCR anew, one entry per CDR3 protein. The profile covers more than 80,000 distinct CDR3 sequences, with less than 11% appearing a single time and about 5% taken by the ten largest. The sequencing used whole blood, collected in connection with sensitization to the hapten diphenylcyclopropenone (DPC). These receptors all come from a woman in her 50s with alopecia areata. Some clones in this sample may be carry-over from other donors' samples.

The chain links TRBV3-1 to TRBJ2-1, with 10 bases lining up with TRBD2. Germline V lookup: CDR1 LGHDT, CDR2 YNNKEL (reference sequence). This CDR3 comprises 15 residues. V lost 2 bases to trimming and J lost 7 bases; unmatched junction nucleotides: 5. The CDR3 nucleotides are TGTGCCAGCAGCCAACCTAGCGGGAGATCTAATGAGCAGTTCTTC. Its translation: CASSQPSGRSNEQFF.

This clonotype was seen ten or more times. This chain connects TRBV7-2 to TRBJ2-3, with 9 bases lining up with TRBD2. The J segment lost 4 bases and the V segment lost 2 bases, leaving 16 bases of the junction unmatched. CDR3 length equals 19 residues. Per the germline V gene, CDR1 is SGHTA and CDR2 is FQGNSA. The chain's CDR3 is CASSLPSGRPQVPPDTQYF. The CDR3 DNA sequence: TGTGCCAGCAGCTTACCCAGCGGGAGGCCCCAAGTTCCCCCAGATACGCAGTATTTT.

The chain uses TRBV7-9 and TRBJ2-2, with D unclear. The V gene's germline CDR1 is SEHNR and CDR2 FQNEAQ (reference sequence). V lost 3 bases to trimming and J lost 7 bases, with 9 bases between them. The CDR3 spans 13 residues. CDR3 nucleotides: TGTGCCAGCAGCTTGCTTCTGGGCGGGGAGCTGTTTTTT. The encoded protein is CASSLLLGGELFF.

The chain combines TRBV14 with TRBJ1-4, with 12 positions matching TRBD1. CDR1 and CDR2 from the germline V gene are SGHDN and FVKESK. V was pared by 4 bases and J by 6 bases, with 3 bases of the junction left unmatched. CDR3 size: 15 residues. The CDR3 DNA is TGTGCCAGCAGCCGGGACAGGGGGCGACATGAAAAACTGTTTTTT. This sequence encodes CASSRDRGRHEKLFF.

The sample holds many counts of this clonotype. The CDR3 loop reads CASSHSGRGETQYF. CDR3 DNA sequence: TGTGCCAGCAGCCACAGCGGGAGAGGCGAGACCCAGTACTTC. The chain combines TRBV7-2 with TRBJ2-5; TRBD2 agrees at 8 bases. The CDR3 is 14 amino acids. With V trimmed by 5 bases and J by 5 bases, 7 bases remained unmatched. Germline V gives CDR1 SGHTA, CDR2 FQGNSA.

In this sample, this clonotype turned up many times. The chain carries TRBV27 and TRBJ2-3; 7 bases are shared with TRBD2. The germline V gene encodes CDR1 MNHEY and CDR2 SMNVEV (reference sequence). The CDR3 runs to 14 residues. The junction had 15 bases not matched to a gene; V was cut back by 10 bases and J by 8 bases. Here the CDR3 DNA reads TGTGCCACCAGGGCTAGCGGAGGCCCAGGTACGCAGTATTTT. Translating it yields CATRASGGPGTQYF.

This clonotype was found many times. V is TRBV28 and J is TRBJ2-4, with D perhaps given as TRBD1 or TRBD2 (5 bases each). The V gene lost 5 bases and the J gene lost 8 bases, with 19 bases spanning the gap. Germline V CDR1 and CDR2: MDHEN, SYDVKM. CDR3 length equals 15 residues. CDR3 region: CASSPSGTAIDIQYF. The CDR3 region has the DNA TGTGCCAGCAGTCCCTCCGGGACGGCGATTGACATTCAGTACTTC.

This clonotype was counted at least ten times. This chain links TRBV30 with TRBJ2-6; D remains ambiguous. Germline V gene sequence: CDR1 GTSNPN, CDR2 SVGIG (reference sequence). This CDR3 contains 12 residues. Trimming pared 1 base from V and 2 bases from J, leaving 0 bases between. In nucleotides, the CDR3 is TGTGCCTGGAGTGCTGGGGCCAACGTCCTGACTTTC. The encoded protein is CAWSAGANVLTF.

This clonotype was recorded at least ten times. The V gene is TRBV27, the J gene TRBJ2-1, with 10 bases identical to TRBD1. V was clipped by 4 bases and J by 3 bases; unmatched bases: 6. The CDR3 is made up of 16 amino acids. Germline-derived CDR1 and CDR2 are MNHEY and SMNVEV (reference sequence). In DNA, the CDR3 is TGTGCCAGCAGTTGGAGGACAGGGGGAATCTACAATGAGCAGTTCTTC. Translation gives CASSWRTGGIYNEQFF.

The rearrangement uses TRBV9 and TRBJ1-2; the D is unclear. This CDR3 has 13 residues. V gave up 3 bases and J gave up 3 bases, with 9 bases separating them. CDR1 SGDLS and CDR2 YYNGEE come from the germline V gene. CDR3: CASSANFHYGYTF. The CDR3 region has the DNA TGTGCCAGCAGCGCCAACTTTCACTATGGCTACACCTTC.

About this clonotype: The junction and the germline gene differ at one end; a read error may be behind it. The chain uses TRBV28 and TRBJ2-1, with a tentative D call TRBD2 (6 bases). There are 11 residues in the CDR3. The germline V gene has CDR1 MDHEN and CDR2 SYDVKM. CDR3 loop: CASSRLSQRVF. CDR3 DNA: TGTGCCAGCAGCCGCCTGAGCCAGCGGGTTTTC. Filled out from reference TRBV28 and TRBJ2-1, the complete variable domain reads DVKVTQSSRYLVKRTGEKVFLECVQDMDHENMFWYRQDPGLGLRLIYFSYDVKMKEKGDIPEGYSVSREKKERFSLILESASTNQTSMYLCASSRLSQRVFGPGTRLTVL.

This clonotype appeared many times. V gene TRBV29-1 combines with J gene TRBJ1-1; TRBD1 matches 9 bases. The CDR3 spans 13 residues. Trimming removed 8 bases from V and 8 bases from J; junction bases left unmatched: 12. The germline CDR1 and CDR2 sequences are SQVTM and ANQGSEA. The CDR3 protein is CSIGVTGTGEAFF. In DNA form, the CDR3 reads TGCAGCATTGGGGTAACCGGGACAGGGGAAGCTTTCTTT.

This clonotype was observed at least ten times. The V gene is TRBV5-6, the J gene TRBJ1-3, with D maybe TRBD1 (5 bases). Germline loops: CDR1 SGHDT, CDR2 YYEEEE. The CDR3 is 14 residues long. The V gene lost 5 bases and the J gene lost 5 bases, with 14 bases spanning the gap. CDR3 coding DNA: TGTGCCAGCAGTGTGGCCGGGACGAGAAACACCATATATTTT. Its protein is CASSVAGTRNTIYF.

Ten or more counts support this clonotype. This sequence joins TRBV7-9 and TRBJ2-1; 7 bases fit TRBD2. The V gene's germline CDR1 is SEHNR and CDR2 FQNEAQ (reference sequence). The trim removed 5 bases at V and 8 bases at J, leaving 15 bases unmatched. The CDR3 contains 16 residues. As DNA, the CDR3 is TGTGCCAGCAGCCCTTGGAGGACTAGTCAGGTGGATGAGCAGTTCTTC. It translates to CASSPWRTSQVDEQFF. Filled out from reference TRBV7-9 and TRBJ2-1, the complete variable domain reads DTGVSQNPRHKITKRGQNVTFRCDPISEHNRLYWYRQTLGQGPEFLTYFQNEAQLEKSRLLSDRFSAERPKGSFSTLEIQRTEQGDSAMYLCASSPWRTSQVDEQFFGPGTRLTVL.

This clonotype has at least ten counts. The chain carries TRBV4-1 and TRBJ2-7; TRBD2 matches at 9 bases. The CDR3 is 19 amino acids. V lost 1 base and J lost 5; bases outside the gene matches: 18. Germline loops: CDR1 MGHRA, CDR2 YSYEKL. The CDR3 region is CASSQARVAGARGADEQYF. Written as DNA, the CDR3 is TGCGCCAGCAGCCAAGCCCGGGTAGCGGGAGCTCGGGGGGCCGACGAGCAGTACTTC.

This clonotype was detected only a few times. The chain combines TRBV18 with TRBJ2-7; unclear D gene. CDR1 and CDR2 (germline): KGHSH, LQKENI. Trimming removed 1 base at V and 2 bases at J, with 9 bases between. The CDR3 runs 14 residues. CDR3: CASSPQAPTYEQYF. CDR3 coding DNA: TGTGCCAGCTCACCACAGGCACCCACCTACGAGCAGTACTTC.

The genes are TRBV5-5 and TRBJ2-4; 10 bases map to TRBD1. With V trimmed by 0 bases and J by 7 bases, 4 bases remained unmatched. The germline V gene has CDR1 SGHKS and CDR2 YYEKEE (reference sequence). CDR3 length: 15 amino acids. This chain's CDR3 is CASSLAWDRGNIQYF. CDR3 DNA: TGTGCCAGCAGCTTGGCCTGGGACAGGGGCAACATTCAGTACTTC. Full variable domain (remainder filled in from reference TRBV5-5 and TRBJ2-4): DAGVTQSPTHLIKTRGQQVTLRCSPISGHKSVSWYQQVLGQGPQFIFQYYEKEERGRGNFPDRFSARQFPNYSSELNVNALLLGDSALYLCASSLAWDRGNIQYFGAGTRLSVL.

This clonotype was detected only once. This chain joins TRBV7-2 and TRBJ2-7; 7 positions match TRBD1. This CDR3 region has 15 residues. V gave up 1 base and J gave up 0 bases; unmatched junction bases: 3. Germline CDR1 reads SGHTA; CDR2 reads FQGNSA. The CDR3 DNA follows: TGTGCCAGCAGCTTAGTGCCAGGGGGCTCCTACGAGCAGTACTTC. It specifies CASSLVPGGSYEQYF.

This rearrangement joins TRBV6-5 to TRBJ2-1; possible D gene TRBD2, 6 bases. V was trimmed by 6 bases and J by 0 bases, leaving 15 bases between them. Germline CDR1 is MNHEY and CDR2 is SVGAGI. The CDR3 consists of 16 residues. The CDR3 sequence is CASSLGTPSSYNEQFF. CDR3 bases: TGTGCCAGCAGCCTAGGGACTCCGAGCTCCTACAATGAGCAGTTCTTC.

This clonotype was detected only a few times. This chain joins TRBV15 and TRBJ1-3; D perhaps matches TRBD1 (5 bases). The length of the CDR3 is 13 residues. Germline V CDR1 and CDR2: LNHNV, YYDKDF (reference sequence). V lost 8 bases to trimming and J lost 6 bases, with 14 bases between them. The CDR3 is CATRQNELNTIYF. CDR3 DNA: TGTGCCACCCGACAGAACGAATTAAACACCATATATTTT.

This clonotype was detected a few times. V is TRBV28 and J is TRBJ1-2; 12 bases line up with TRBD1. The CDR3 has 13 residues. The germline V gene has CDR1 MDHEN and CDR2 SYDVKM. The junction had 4 bases not matched to a gene; V was cut back by 6 bases and J by 8 bases. CDR3 DNA: TGTGCCAGCAGAGGGACAGGGGGCGGCGGCTACACCTTC. The encoded protein is CASRGTGGGGYTF.

The V call is TRBV4-1, the J call TRBJ2-7; a possible D gene is TRBD2 (6 bases). The ends were cut back, 0 bases at V and 2 bases at J, with 14 bases in the middle. CDR3 length: 16 amino acids. The germline V gene has CDR1 MGHRA and CDR2 YSYEKL. The CDR3 nucleotides are TGCGCCAGCAGCCAAGACAGGAGCGGGCTTACCTACGAGCAGTACTTC. Translated, it gives CASSQDRSGLTYEQYF.

This clonotype was counted at least ten times. This chain links TRBV20-1 with TRBJ1-1, with 7 positions matching TRBD1. Looked up from germline, CDR1 is DFQATT and CDR2 is SNEGSKA (reference sequence). Trimming took 6 bases from V and 7 from J; bases not matched to a gene: 8. The CDR3 length is 12 residues. Here the CDR3 reads CSAPTGAIEAFF. In DNA form, the CDR3 reads TGCAGTGCCCCTACAGGGGCCATTGAAGCTTTCTTT.

CDR3 protein: CASSSRTGGETQYF. DNA for the CDR3: TGTGCCAGCAGCTCGCGGACAGGGGGTGAGACCCAGTACTTC. This sequence joins TRBV7-6 and TRBJ2-5, with 10 nucleotides matching TRBD1. The V segment lost 4 bases and the J segment 5 bases; nucleotides outside the gene matches: 4. CDR3 size: 14 residues. Per the germline V gene, CDR1 is SGHVS and CDR2 is FNYEAQ.

This clonotype was found a few times. The chain couples TRBV29-1 to TRBJ1-1; D is ambiguous. Germline V CDR1 and CDR2: SQVTM, ANQGSEA. Trimming shortened V by 2 bases and J by 0 bases, and 4 bases separated the two germline ends. The CDR3 runs 12 residues. In DNA, the CDR3 is TGCAGCGTTGAACAGGTGAACACTGAAGCTTTCTTT. It is translated as CSVEQVNTEAFF. Full variable domain (outside the CDR3, taken from reference TRBV29-1 and TRBJ1-1): SAVISQKPSRDICQRGTSLTIQCQVDSQVTMMFWYRQQPGQSLTLIATANQGSEATYESGFVIDKFPISRPNLTFSTLTVSNMSPEDSSIYLCSVEQVNTEAFFGQGTRLTVV.

The chain recombines TRBV7-2 with TRBJ2-7; D perhaps matches TRBD2 (7 bases). This CDR3 is 17 amino acids long. CDR1 SGHTA and CDR2 FQGNSA come from the germline V gene. With 1 base removed from V and 0 bases from J, the gap between germline ends came to 16 bases. The CDR3 here is CASSLDPLRGPSYEQYF. The CDR3 coding sequence is TGTGCCAGCAGCTTAGACCCTCTGCGGGGGCCCTCCTACGAGCAGTACTTC.

There are a few counts of this clonotype. The chain joins TRBV20-1 to TRBJ2-1; 8 bases are a match to TRBD1. Germline CDR1 reads DFQATT; CDR2 reads SNEGSKA (reference sequence). The CDR3 spans 15 residues. The V segment lost 6 bases and the J segment 2 bases; nucleotides outside the gene matches: 9. CDR3 in amino acids: CSAPRQGLTYNEQFF. The DNA for the CDR3 is TGCAGTGCCCCGAGACAGGGGTTAACCTACAATGAGCAGTTCTTC.

This clonotype was counted between two and nine times. The chain links TRBV7-2 to TRBJ2-7; D is undetermined. This CDR3 has 12 residues. The V gene's germline CDR1 is SGHTA and CDR2 FQGNSA. V was shortened by 3 bases and J by 7 bases, with 10 bases between the two germline ends. The CDR3 here is CASSFWTEEQYF. The CDR3 bases are TGTGCCAGCAGCTTCTGGACGGAGGAGCAGTACTTC. Full variable domain (remainder filled in from reference TRBV7-2 and TRBJ2-7): GAGVSQSPSNKVTEKGKDVELRCDPISGHTALYWYRQSLGQGLEFLIYFQGNSAPDKSGLPSDRFSAERTGGSVSTLTIQRTQQEDSAVYLCASSFWTEEQYFGPGTRLTVT.

In its sample, this clonotype was seen a few times. Here the CDR3 DNA reads TGTGCCAGCAGTTACTACAGGGTAGACACTGAAGCTTTCTTT. It codes for CASSYYRVDTEAFF. The chain combines TRBV6-5 with TRBJ1-1, with D tentatively TRBD1 (6 bases). The CDR3 covers 14 residues. V shed 1 base and J shed 3 bases, with 9 bases lying between them. Germline lookup yields CDR1 MNHEY and CDR2 SVGAGI.

This clonotype was picked up many times. V and J are TRBV18 and TRBJ2-3; D may be TRBD1 (5 bases). Germline CDR1 is KGHSH and CDR2 is LQKENI. V gave up 4 bases and J gave up 3 bases, with 11 bases separating them. CDR3 length: 14 residues. As DNA, the CDR3 is TGTGCCAGCTCACTTATGCAGGGTACAGATACGCAGTATTTT. This gives the protein CASSLMQGTDTQYF. The full variable domain, with the rest looked up from reference TRBV18 and TRBJ2-3, is NAGVMQNPRHLVRRRGQEARLRCSPMKGHSHVYWYRQLPEEGLKFMVYLQKENIIDESGMPKERFSAEFPKEGPSILRIQQVVRGDSAAYFCASSLMQGTDTQYFGPGTRLTVL.

This clonotype was counted only a few times. V is TRBV6-6 and J is TRBJ2-1; weak D call: TRBD2 (6 bases). The V gene's germline CDR1 is MNHNY and CDR2 SVGAGI (reference sequence). There are 16 residues in the CDR3. V lost 6 bases, J lost 8 bases, and 23 bases lay in between. The CDR3, as DNA: TGTGCCAGCAGCCGCCCCCTAGGGGACGGAGGGGATGAGCAGTTCTTC. Its translation: CASSRPLGDGGDEQFF.

There are many counts of this clonotype. The J gene is TRBJ2-7, the V gene TRBV20-1; 9 bases agree with TRBD1. This CDR3 is 13 amino acids long. Trimming removed 4 bases from V and 6 bases from J; junction bases left unmatched: 7. The germline gives CDR1 DFQATT, CDR2 SNEGSKA (reference sequence). The CDR3 bases are TGCAGTGCTACAAGGACAGGGGTTCCCGAGCAGTACTTC. Encoded protein: CSATRTGVPEQYF.